This section outlines one T cell receptor (beta chain) sequence together with its context. Its binding antigen is unknown. No quality values exist for individual bases; no much larger clone is one base distant. This specimen comes from a study of blood T cell repertoires in COVID-19 (dated by TCRdb to 2020 to 2021). In terms of the full investigation: Collaborator samples came from the United States, Italy and Spain and covered acute and convalescent phases of COVID-19. The prospective study material was composed of cDNA or gDNA derived from T cells, B-cell-depleted T cells, or PBMCs. The dataset comprised deeply sampled blood TCRbeta repertoires from subjects exposed to, actively infected with, or recovered from COVID-19. The repertoires were released in a freely available public database meant as a resource for research on the immune response to SARS-CoV-2. The samples were drawn from two sources: the first 160 participants of the ongoing ImmuneRACE study, and 1,000 to 1,500 subjects contributed by 6 global collaborators. A de-identified subject ID, COVID-19 status, age in years and sex were almost always included in the sample metadata. HLA class I and class II types, where available, came from metadata supplied by the sample provider rather than from assay-based typing.

Germline trimming amounts to 4 bases on V and 7 bases on J, with 12 as the count of junction bases outside the gene matches. According to the germline V gene, CDR1 reads SGHRS and CDR2 reads YFSETQ. From the cysteine up to the phenylalanine, the CDR3 has a length of 15 residues. The kept DNA is CDR3 alone, 45 bases in frame from the first base. TCRbeta CDR3 regions were amplified from genomic DNA using the immunoSEQ Assay, a bias-controlled multiplex PCR. Concerning the study's data processing: The number of nucleated cells in each sample was estimated by amplification of reference gene primers within the assay. To quantify the absolute abundance of each unique TCRbeta CDR3 rearrangement, sequence reads were collapsed and filtered. For each sample, productive Simpson clonality was calculated as the square root of Simpson's diversity index over productive rearrangements. The table comes from immuneACCESS by way of TCRdb, which keeps in-frame sequences with V and J called. Part of the clones is missing from these tables; in studies checked, under half for an unresolved V gene and the rest for unknown reasons. That table gives V, J and clone size, and the DNA gave D and trimming. The sample records almost 200,000 clones, roughly three quarters of which are singletons. Over 5% of the sample belongs to the ten largest clones.

At one collaborating source in Seattle, patients were enrolled during active infection and were followed longitudinally through the course of disease. Whole blood was collected in K2EDTA tubes by collaborating institutions according to the institutions' own protocols. For TCRbeta analysis, collaborator samples were shipped as frozen whole blood, as isolated PBMCs, or as DNA extracted from either sample type. The paper's findings and limits, for the study overall: How much clinical and demographic metadata was included differed by source and by participant, and the metadata was provided uncurated.

The source is a middle-aged woman with COVID-19, enrolled during active disease. Sequenced: peripheral blood. The chain uses TRBV5-1 and TRBJ2-5; 8 bases in the middle match TRBD1. The CDR3 region: CASSPGTGLQGTQYF. The sequenced DNA is TGCGCCAGCAGCCCGGGGACAGGCCTGCAGGGGACCCAGTACTTC.